The next 8 T cell receptor beta chains were all read from a single sample in a study of blood T cell repertoires in COVID-19. Method: immunoSEQ multiplex PCR; TCRdb's copy keeps in-frame clones and lacks some. This sample has 180,000 or so clones, with approximately 85% found just once. The sequenced sample consisted of PBMCs or T cells enriched from blood (not recorded which). Source of these receptors: a man aged 35-49 years with acute COVID-19.

This chain uses TRBV11-3 with TRBJ2-4; D is ambiguous. Germline V gene lookup returns CDR1 SGHNT and CDR2 YENEEA. Deletions cut 0 bases from V and 0 bases from J, with 12 bases between. The CDR3 consists of 17 residues. The chain's CDR3 is CASSLDPQVVAKNIQYF. For the CDR3, the DNA is TGTGCCAGCAGCTTAGATCCTCAGGTCGTAGCCAAAAACATTCAGTACTTC.

This chain uses TRBV7-3 with TRBJ2-1; D not certain. Germline V gives CDR1 SGHTA, CDR2 FQGTGA. The ends were cut back, 1 base at V and 0 bases at J, with 7 bases in the middle. The CDR3 runs 15 residues. The CDR3 protein is CASSLMASSYNEQFF. The CDR3 nucleotides read TGTGCCAGCAGCTTAATGGCCTCCTCCTACAATGAGCAGTTCTTC.

This chain links TRBV27 with TRBJ1-2, with D perhaps TRBD1 (5 bases). The CDR3 consists of 14 residues. Germline V gene sequence: CDR1 MNHEY, CDR2 SMNVEV (reference sequence). V was shortened by 6 bases and J by 7 bases, with 18 bases between the two germline ends. CDR3: CASSRVAGLAGYTF. DNA of the CDR3: TGTGCCAGCAGCAGGGTCGCGGGGTTGGCTGGCTACACCTTC.

The chain links TRBV29-1 to TRBJ2-1, with TRBD2 matching over 7 bases. The CDR3 extends over 14 amino acids. Germline CDR1 reads SQVTM; CDR2 reads ANQGSEA. Trimming cost V 6 bases and J 8 bases; bases outside gene matches: 13. The chain's CDR3 is CSVGGSPLRDEQFF. The CDR3 nucleotides are TGCAGCGTGGGGGGGAGTCCTCTGAGGGATGAGCAGTTCTTC.

The chain recombines TRBV7-2 with TRBJ2-2; no clear D. This CDR3 contains 15 residues. The germline V and J ends were trimmed by 5 bases and 6 bases, with 16 bases remaining between them. Germline CDR1 reads SGHTA; CDR2 reads FQGNSA. The CDR3 sequence is CASSAPLGGAGELFF. Here the CDR3 DNA reads TGTGCCAGCAGCGCGCCCCTAGGTGGCGCCGGGGAGCTGTTTTTT.

The chain carries TRBV27 and TRBJ2-1, with D tentatively TRBD2 (6 bases). CDR1 and CDR2 from the germline V gene are MNHEY and SMNVEV (reference sequence). Trimming took off 4 bases at V and 4 bases at J, with 20 bases between the two ends. The CDR3 consists of 17 residues. The CDR3 reads CASSSPLRGGGYNEQFF. The CDR3 bases are TGTGCCAGCAGTTCCCCACTTCGGGGCGGAGGGTACAATGAGCAGTTCTTC.

This sequence joins TRBV5-6 and TRBJ2-7; possibly TRBD1 for D (5 bases). V lost 3 bases and J lost 2, with 12 bases in between. The V gene's germline CDR1 is SGHDT and CDR2 YYEEEE. This CDR3 is 14 amino acids long. The CDR3 here is CASSSGPLPYEQYF. The CDR3 DNA is TGTGCCAGCAGCTCAGGGCCTCTCCCCTACGAGCAGTACTTC.

This chain's CDR3 is CASSFGTLVEQYF. The CDR3 nucleotides are TGTGCCAGCAGTTTTGGCACCCTAGTCGAGCAGTACTTC. The chain recombines TRBV27 with TRBJ2-7; D is undetermined. V gave up 3 bases and J gave up 6 bases, with 12 bases separating them. CDR3 length: 13 residues. Germline V lookup: CDR1 MNHEY, CDR2 SMNVEV (reference sequence).